This T cell receptor (beta chain) was documented in a study of response to subunit inactivated influenza vaccine. The CDR3 is made up of 15 amino acids. V was pared by 5 bases and J by 3 bases, with 13 bases between. Germline V gene data show CDR1 as SGHTA and CDR2 as FQGNSA. TCRdb used MiXCR to reprocess the RT-PCR reads, holding one entry per CDR3 protein. This table has hundreds of thousands of distinct CDR3 sequences, roughly 10% appearing once. This sample also belongs to another study, concerning T cells expressing NK-cell markers. Per that study: A 5'RACE template switching approach incorporating UMIs was used to make TCR beta cDNA. It was from sorted CD3+CD56+NKG2C+, CD3+CD56+NKG2C- and CD3+CD56-NKG2C+ T cells that TCR beta repertoires came. The study found these clonotypes also leading the CD3+CD56-NKG2C+ fraction in a few donors.

Sequenced here: PBMCs from blood, sampled on the day of vaccination. This receptor was identified in a man aged 50-60 years who received an inactivated influenza vaccine. The V and J genes are TRBV7-2 and TRBJ2-2; D is perhaps TRBD1 (5 bases). CDR3 sequence (DNA): TGTGCCAGCAGCCTCCAGGGAAGGTACACCGGGGAGCTGTTTTTT. Amino acids: CASSLQGRYTGELFF.